The 26 T cell receptor beta chains listed next were all sequenced from one sample in a study of pediatric ulcerative colitis. The data were produced by immunoSEQ multiplex PCR, yet TCRdb's version contains in-frame clones alone and is incomplete. The profile shows 54,000 or so clones, 85% to 90% of them singletons. Sequencing was carried out using blood. The receptors originated from a boy aged 5-17 years who was a control in a study of pediatric ulcerative colitis.

The chain employs TRBV27 and TRBJ1-1; TRBD1 matches 7 bases. CDR1 is MNHEY and CDR2 is SMNVEV in the germline V gene (reference sequence). Germline trimming cut 5 bases from V and 4 bases from J; bases unmatched to any gene: 7. The CDR3 has 14 residues. The CDR3 sequence: CASSPNNRGTEAFF. In DNA form, the CDR3 reads TGTGCCAGCAGTCCAAACAACAGGGGCACTGAAGCTTTCTTT.

The genes are TRBV6-4 and TRBJ2-7, with D unresolved. Trimming stripped 7 bases from V and 1 base from J, with 8 bases between. From germline, CDR1 is MRHNA and CDR2 SNTAGT. CDR3 size: 12 residues. CDR3 loop: CASNPLSYEQYF. The CDR3 DNA sequence: TGTGCCAGCAACCCCTTGTCCTACGAGCAGTACTTC.

The chain carries TRBV9 and TRBJ2-2, with D possibly called TRBD1 or TRBD2 (5 bases each). The V and J ends lost 4 bases and 7 bases respectively, with 17 bases between them. The CDR3 sequence is 15 residues long. Germline CDR1 and CDR2: SGDLS and YYNGEE. The CDR3 DNA follows: TGTGCCAGCAGCCTCCGGCGAGGGGCCGGCGGGGAGCTGTTTTTT. Encoded protein: CASSLRRGAGGELFF.

The chain couples TRBV9 to TRBJ1-2, with D uncertain. The germline V and J ends were trimmed by 4 bases and 4 bases, with 23 bases remaining between them. Germline CDR1 reads SGDLS; CDR2 reads YYNGEE. The CDR3 length is 17 residues. In DNA form, the CDR3 reads TGTGCCAGCAGCCTCTACCCCCCCCCGGAGATAACCTATGGCTACACCTTC. It is translated as CASSLYPPPEITYGYTF.

V usage is TRBV18 and J usage is TRBJ1-4, with D possibly being TRBD1 (5 bases). Germline CDR1 reads KGHSH; CDR2 reads LQKENI. Trimming pared 6 bases from V and 5 bases from J, leaving 16 bases between. This CDR3 comprises 15 residues. Here the CDR3 DNA reads TGTGCCAGCTCCGACGGGGCAGTAGAAAATGAAAAACTGTTTTTT. The encoded protein is CASSDGAVENEKLFF.

The CDR3 DNA sequence: TGCAGCGTCCGTACTACAGGAGCTTTAAGGGGGCTGTTTTTT. This sequence encodes CSVRTTGALRGLFF. The genes are TRBV29-1 and TRBJ1-4; TRBD1 is a possible D gene (6 bases). Germline V CDR1 and CDR2: SQVTM, ANQGSEA. The germline V and J ends were trimmed by 6 bases and 14 bases, with 25 bases remaining between them. CDR3 length: 14 amino acids.

The CDR3 coding sequence is TGCGCCAGCAGACCCTCCCCGGGAGACAATCAGCCCCAGCATTTT. Residues: CASRPSPGDNQPQHF. This chain connects TRBV5-1 to TRBJ1-5; D uncertain. The CDR3 totals 15 residues. The ends were cut back, 5 bases at V and 3 bases at J, with 15 bases in the middle. Germline V gene data show CDR1 as SGHRS and CDR2 as YFSETQ.

This rearrangement joins TRBV28 to TRBJ1-4, with D unresolved. The CDR3 consists of 16 residues. Germline CDR1 is MDHEN and CDR2 is SYDVKM. V was pared by 6 bases and J by 8 bases, with 22 bases between. The CDR3 spells CASSSLAGLYREKLFF. CDR3 nucleotide sequence: TGTGCCAGCAGCAGCCTGGCAGGCCTATACCGGGAAAAACTGTTTTTT.

For the CDR3, the DNA is TGTGCCAGCAGTTTGTCGGGACTAGTAGTACCGGGGCCCAACAATGAGCAGTTCTTC. Protein: CASSLSGLVVPGPNNEQFF. The chain carries TRBV27 and TRBJ2-1; 8 nucleotides agree with TRBD2. Germline V CDR1 and CDR2: MNHEY, SMNVEV (reference sequence). The V segment lost 3 bases and the J segment 5 bases; nucleotides outside the gene matches: 18. The CDR3 extends over 19 amino acids.

The rearrangement links TRBV5-4 to TRBJ2-3, with 7 bases aligning to TRBD2. This CDR3 contains 16 residues. Losses at the gene ends were 0 bases for V and 2 bases for J; bases not matched to a gene: 6. The V gene's germline CDR1 is SGHNT and CDR2 YYREEE (reference sequence). The CDR3 region has the DNA TGTGCCAGCAGCTTGGCCATGGGGGGGGACACAGATACGCAGTATTTT. This codes for CASSLAMGGDTDTQYF.

The chain has TRBV7-9 and TRBJ1-5; no definite D call. This CDR3 comprises 14 residues. CDR1 and CDR2 (germline): SEHNR, FQNEAQ (reference sequence). The germline V and J ends were trimmed by 5 bases and 0 bases, with 8 bases remaining between them. CDR3 sequence (DNA): TGTGCCAGCAGCGGACGGAATAGCAATCAGCCCCAGCATTTT. Translation gives CASSGRNSNQPQHF.

This clone appeared a few times. The chain combines TRBV2 with TRBJ2-1, with TRBD1 as a possible D gene (5 bases). The CDR3 has 12 amino acids. V was clipped by 5 bases and J by 5 bases, with 7 bases between them. Germline CDR1 reads SNHLY; CDR2 reads FYNNEI. In DNA form, the CDR3 reads TGTGCCAGCAGTTTGGACAACAATGAGCAGTTCTTC. Translating gives CASSLDNNEQFF.

This chain links TRBV11-2 with TRBJ2-7; 9 positions match TRBD1. Germline values: CDR1 SGHAT, CDR2 FQNNGV. This CDR3 contains 15 residues. The junction had 8 bases not matched to a gene; V was cut back by 6 bases and J by 2 bases. The CDR3 protein is CASRRPGQGAYEQYF. The CDR3 nucleotides read TGTGCCAGCAGGAGACCGGGACAGGGAGCCTACGAGCAGTACTTC.

The CDR3 DNA follows: TGTGCCAGCAGGGGGTGGTACAATGAGCAGTTCTTC. Encoded protein: CASRGWYNEQFF. The chain carries TRBV2 and TRBJ2-1; D is unclear. Germline CDR1 is SNHLY and CDR2 is FYNNEI. The CDR3 is 12 amino acids. The germline V and J ends were trimmed by 6 bases and 4 bases, with 7 bases remaining between them.

The V gene is TRBV5-4, the J gene TRBJ2-5; TRBD1 matches at 7 bases. CDR1 is SGHNT, CDR2 YYREEE, per germline (reference sequence). With 4 bases clipped from V and 2 bases from J, the junction kept 5 bases outside the gene matches. The CDR3 has 14 residues. In DNA, the CDR3 is TGTGCCAGCAGCCCTGGACAGGATCAAGAGACCCAGTACTTC. Its protein is CASSPGQDQETQYF. Variable domain in full (rest from reference TRBV5-4 and TRBJ2-5): ETGVTQSPTHLIKTRGQQVTLRCSSQSGHNTVSWYQQALGQGPQFIFQYYREEENGRGNFPPRFSGLQFPNYSSELNVNALELDDSALYLCASSPGQDQETQYFGPGTRLLVL.

V gene TRBV7-9 combines with J gene TRBJ1-1; weak D call: TRBD1 (5 bases). This CDR3 contains 16 residues. Germline lookup yields CDR1 SEHNR and CDR2 FQNEAQ (reference sequence). V lost 2 bases to trimming and J lost 4 bases, with 17 bases between them. As DNA, the CDR3 is TGTGCCAGCAGCTTATGGACGGGGCGGGCGGGCACTGAAGCTTTCTTT. Protein product: CASSLWTGRAGTEAFF.

The V gene is TRBV7-8, the J gene TRBJ2-7, with D perhaps matching TRBD2 (5 bases). The V end lost 5 bases, the J end lost 6 bases, and 20 bases lay between the germline ends. CDR1 and CDR2 from the germline V gene are SGHVS and FQNEAQ. The length of the CDR3 is 15 residues. The CDR3 DNA is TGTGCCAGCAGCCCCTGGGTCCCGGGGATTGGCGAGCAGTACTTC. Translating it yields CASSPWVPGIGEQYF.

This chain uses TRBV6-1 with TRBJ1-4; possibly TRBD1 for D (5 bases). The length of the CDR3 is 14 residues. Between the trimmed V and J ends, which lost 3 bases and 8 bases, there was a span of 13 bases. Germline CDR1 reads MNHNS; CDR2 reads SASEGT. The CDR3 loop reads CASSDGQGGEKLFF. The CDR3 DNA reads TGTGCCAGCAGTGACGGGCAGGGAGGGGAAAAACTGTTTTTT.

The J gene is TRBJ2-1, the V gene TRBV27; TRBD2 aligns across 7 bases. Germline-derived CDR1 and CDR2 are MNHEY and SMNVEV (reference sequence). The CDR3 totals 14 residues. V shed 10 bases and J 3 bases; nucleotides not matched to a gene: 9. CDR3 sequence: CATSEGGGYNEQFF. In DNA, the CDR3 is TGTGCCACCTCGGAGGGCGGGGGCTACAATGAGCAGTTCTTC.

The rearrangement uses TRBV6-1 and TRBJ2-1; a possible D gene is TRBD2 (6 bases). Germline assignment: CDR1 MNHNS and CDR2 SASEGT. This CDR3 spans 15 amino acids. V dropped 2 bases and J dropped 3 bases, with 11 bases sitting between them. The CDR3 here is CASSESDGSYNEQFF. The CDR3, as DNA: TGTGCCAGCAGTGAATCAGACGGGAGCTACAATGAGCAGTTCTTC.

V is TRBV19 and J is TRBJ2-3; D could derive from TRBD1 or TRBD2 (6 bases each). The CDR3 consists of 15 residues. In germline, CDR1 is LNHDA, CDR2 SQIVND (reference sequence). Trimming shortened V by 6 bases and J by 4 bases, and 17 bases separated the two germline ends. The CDR3 sequence: CASSITGSGADTQYF. Written as DNA, the CDR3 is TGTGCCAGTAGCATAACAGGGTCGGGGGCAGATACGCAGTATTTT.

The chain recombines TRBV18 with TRBJ1-4; 7 nucleotides line up with TRBD1. Germline assignment: CDR1 KGHSH and CDR2 LQKENI. V lost 3 bases to trimming and J lost 0 bases; unmatched junction nucleotides: 7. The CDR3 loop spans 17 amino acids. The CDR3 region has the DNA TGTGCCAGCTCACCCCGACAGGGCTTGGCAACTAATGAAAAACTGTTTTTT. This encodes CASSPRQGLATNEKLFF.

The CDR3 is CASSSDLRTNYEQYF. DNA of the CDR3: TGCGCCAGCAGCAGCGACCTTAGGACGAACTACGAGCAGTACTTC. This sequence joins TRBV5-1 and TRBJ2-7; D unresolved. The CDR3 spans 15 residues. V lost 4 bases, J lost 3 bases, and 17 bases lay in between. The germline gives CDR1 SGHRS, CDR2 YFSETQ.

The chain is built from TRBV4-3 and TRBJ2-1; no firm D call. V was clipped by 0 bases and J by 5 bases, with 11 bases between them. The germline V gene has CDR1 LGHNA and CDR2 YSLEER. The CDR3 totals 15 residues. The CDR3 DNA reads as TGCGCCAGCAGCCAAGATTTAGGGAAGAACAATGAGCAGTTCTTC. It codes for CASSQDLGKNNEQFF.

The chain has TRBV28 and TRBJ1-1, with a weak D call TRBD1 (6 bases). The germline V gene encodes CDR1 MDHEN and CDR2 SYDVKM. This CDR3 has 15 amino acids. The germline V and J ends were trimmed by 6 bases and 1 base, with 15 bases remaining between them. For the CDR3, the DNA is TGTGCCAGCAGACAGGGTTTGATCCGGAACACTGAAGCTTTCTTT. Its protein product is CASRQGLIRNTEAFF.

The chain's CDR3 is CASSQENPGRPTSGANVLTF. DNA for the CDR3: TGCGCCAGCAGCCAAGAAAACCCGGGACGGCCAACTTCTGGGGCCAACGTCCTGACTTTC. The chain combines TRBV4-3 with TRBJ2-6; D is perhaps TRBD1 or TRBD2 (5 bases each). This CDR3 region has 20 residues. From germline, CDR1 is LGHNA and CDR2 YSLEER. V gave up 0 bases and J gave up 1 base, with 19 bases separating them.